Below are 16 T cell receptor beta chains sequenced from a single sample in a study of T cell responses to AZD1222 COVID-19 vaccine. TCRdb's table, derived via immunoSEQ multiplex PCR, lists solely in-frame clones and lacks some. There are tens of thousands of clones in the sample; 83% occur only once, and about 1.3% lies in the top ten. The sample here was peripheral blood, taken 28 days after the second AZD1222 dose. These TCRs come from an adult who received the AZD1222 COVID-19 vaccine.

V gene TRBV3-1 (or the pseudogene TRBV3-2) combines with J gene TRBJ2-7; 11 bases map to TRBD2. This CDR3 contains 16 residues. Trimming cost V 3 bases and J 0 bases; bases outside gene matches: 4. Per the germline V gene, CDR1 is LGHDT and CDR2 is YNNKEL (reference sequence). CDR3 amino acids: CASSHTGTSGSYEQYF. The CDR3 region has the DNA TGTGCCAGCAGCCATACCGGGACTAGCGGCTCCTACGAGCAGTACTTC.

The V gene is TRBV11-2, the J gene TRBJ2-1; a weak D match, TRBD2 (5 bases). Germline lookup yields CDR1 SGHAT and CDR2 FQNNGV. The CDR3 loop spans 16 amino acids. Trimming stripped 4 bases from V and 7 bases from J, with 20 bases between. This CDR3 reads CASSSTTRSPGNEQFF. DNA for the CDR3: TGTGCCAGCAGCTCGACGACCCGGAGTCCGGGGAATGAGCAGTTCTTC.

The rearrangement links TRBV7-2 to TRBJ1-1; TRBD1 matches at 7 bases. J gave up 4 bases and V 7 bases, and 12 bases lay outside the gene matches. The CDR3 extends over 15 amino acids. The germline V gene has CDR1 SGHTA and CDR2 FQGNSA. The CDR3: CASTRNRGSGTEAFF. DNA of the CDR3: TGTGCCAGCACCCGTAACAGGGGCTCAGGCACTGAAGCTTTCTTT.

This chain uses TRBV2 with TRBJ2-7, with D tentatively TRBD2 (5 bases). CDR3 length equals 12 residues. Germline V gene lookup returns CDR1 SNHLY and CDR2 FYNNEI. Deletions cut 7 bases from V and 4 bases from J, with 11 bases between. The CDR3 region has the DNA TGTGCCAGCACTCCGGGATTTTACGAGCAGTACTTC. Its protein product is CASTPGFYEQYF.

V and J are TRBV5-1 and TRBJ2-3, with TRBD2 identical over 7 bases. Germline V gene data show CDR1 as SGHRS and CDR2 as YFSETQ. With 5 bases clipped from V and 4 bases from J, the junction kept 7 bases outside the gene matches. The CDR3 has 14 residues. CDR3 DNA: TGCGCCAGCAGTCTAGCGGTTAGGGCAGATACGCAGTATTTT. Residues: CASSLAVRADTQYF.

The genes are TRBV5-1 and TRBJ1-1, with no clear D. Between the trimmed V and J ends, which lost 5 bases and 3 bases, there was a span of 11 bases. Germline V gene data show CDR1 as SGHRS and CDR2 as YFSETQ. This CDR3 region has 13 residues. CDR3 loop: CASRSALDTEAFF. CDR3 sequence (DNA): TGCGCCAGCAGGTCTGCCCTTGACACTGAAGCTTTCTTT.

V usage is TRBV18 and J usage is TRBJ2-7; D gene ambiguous. Trimming shortened V by 0 bases and J by 0 bases, and 18 bases separated the two germline ends. CDR1 KGHSH and CDR2 LQKENI come from the germline V gene. The CDR3 spans 18 residues. As DNA, the CDR3 is TGTGCCAGCTCACCACCGCAATACAGCCCAGGCGGCTCCTACGAGCAGTACTTC. Amino acid sequence: CASSPPQYSPGGSYEQYF.

In regard to this clone: The junction departs from the called germline gene at one end, perhaps through a read error. The chain links TRBV27 to TRBJ2-7; 9 bases match TRBD1. Germline-derived CDR1 and CDR2 are MNHEY and SMNVEV (reference sequence). CDR3 size: 16 residues. The CDR3 loop reads CATSPRSGTGTYEQYF. As DNA, the CDR3 is TGTGCCACCAGTCCGCGATCCGGGACAGGGACCTACGAGCAGTACTTC.

J is TRBJ2-5 and V is TRBV14, with 14 bases lining up with TRBD2. Germline V gene data show CDR1 as SGHDN and CDR2 as FVKESK. Germline trimming cut 4 bases from V and 5 bases from J; bases unmatched to any gene: 6. The CDR3 totals 16 residues. The CDR3 reads CASSRGLAGVGETQYF. Written as DNA, the CDR3 is TGTGCCAGCAGCCGGGGACTAGCGGGAGTCGGGGAGACCCAGTACTTC.

The chain uses TRBV18 and TRBJ1-1; perhaps TRBD1 as D (6 bases). V lost 0 bases and J lost 9, with 11 bases in between. Per the germline V gene, CDR1 is KGHSH and CDR2 is LQKENI. The CDR3 has 13 residues. The CDR3 region is CASSPPGGRKAFF. The CDR3 DNA reads TGTGCCAGCTCACCACCGGGGGGGCGTAAAGCTTTCTTT.

A remark on this clone: The junction does not match germline at one end; this may be a read error. This CDR3 reads CASSEDVGASVF. In nucleotides, the CDR3 is TGTGCCAGCAGTGAGGATGTCGGGGCCAGTGTCTTC. This chain links TRBV2 with TRBJ2-7, with D possibly called TRBD1 or TRBD2 (5 bases each). The CDR3 runs 12 residues. From germline, CDR1 is SNHLY and CDR2 FYNNEI.

This sequence joins TRBV10-1 and TRBJ1-1; 7 bases map to TRBD1. V shed 6 bases and J 7 bases; nucleotides not matched to a gene: 8. The CDR3 is made up of 13 amino acids. The V gene's germline CDR1 is WNHNN and CDR2 SYGVQD (reference sequence). The CDR3, as DNA: TGCGCCAGCAGCCGCAGGGGGTACGGTGAAGCTTTCTTT. Encoded protein: CASSRRGYGEAFF.

J is TRBJ2-5 and V is TRBV7-2, with 9 bases lining up with TRBD1. This CDR3 contains 15 residues. The germline gives CDR1 SGHTA, CDR2 FQGNSA. J lost 5 bases, V lost 7 bases, and 11 bases had no gene match. CDR3: CASTSDRGEWETQYF. The DNA of the CDR3 is TGTGCCAGCACCTCCGACAGGGGGGAGTGGGAGACCCAGTACTTC.

The genes are TRBV11-2 and TRBJ1-5; TRBD1 might be the D (6 bases). Between the trimmed V and J ends, which lost 5 bases and 6 bases, there was a span of 14 bases. The germline CDR1 and CDR2 sequences are SGHAT and FQNNGV. The CDR3 is 14 residues long. The DNA of the CDR3 is TGTGCCAGCAGCGAGGGGGTTTCGAGTCAGCCCCAGCATTTT. Its translation is CASSEGVSSQPQHF.

This chain joins TRBV9 and TRBJ2-7; D is possibly TRBD2 (5 bases). Between the trimmed V and J ends, which lost 10 bases and 7 bases, there was a span of 6 bases. From germline, CDR1 is SGDLS and CDR2 YYNGEE. The CDR3 loop spans 8 amino acids. The CDR3 protein is CASGEQYF. CDR3 bases: TGTGCCTCGGGGGAGCAGTACTTC.

The CDR3, as DNA: TGTGCCAGCTCACCGGACGGACTGTCCGTGAATCCTGAAGCTTTCTTT. Translated: CASSPDGLSVNPEAFF. The J gene is TRBJ1-1, the V gene TRBV18; D is unclear. V lost 3 bases, J lost 6 bases, and 20 bases lay in between. This CDR3 is 16 amino acids long. Germline V CDR1 and CDR2: KGHSH, LQKENI. Drawing the rest from reference TRBV18 and TRBJ1-1, the complete variable domain is NAGVMQNPRHLVRRRGQEARLRCSPMKGHSHVYWYRQLPEEGLKFMVYLQKENIIDESGMPKERFSAEFPKEGPSILRIQQVVRGDSAAYFCASSPDGLSVNPEAFFGQGTRLTVV.